The 21 T cell receptor beta chains below come from one sample, sequenced in a study of blood T cell repertoires in COVID-19. This table comes from immunoSEQ multiplex PCR, and its TCRdb copy is limited to in-frame clones, with some not included. Seen here are a few hundred thousand clones, roughly 84% observed once, and the top ten hold around 3.2%. The sequenced sample was peripheral blood. The receptors shown here come from a woman aged 18-30 years with acute or convalescent COVID-19.

This chain connects TRBV28 to TRBJ1-5; D not certain. CDR3 size: 16 residues. The germline gives CDR1 MDHEN, CDR2 SYDVKM. V was pared by 5 bases and J by 4 bases, with 18 bases between. The CDR3 protein is CASSPSGETRNQPQHF. The CDR3 bases are TGTGCCAGCAGTCCTTCGGGTGAAACGAGGAATCAGCCCCAGCATTTT.

This chain uses TRBV9 with TRBJ2-5; TRBD1 is a possible D gene (6 bases). CDR1 and CDR2 (germline): SGDLS, YYNGEE. The CDR3 runs to 18 residues. V lost 3 bases to trimming and J lost 1 base, with 22 bases between them. The CDR3 nucleotides are TGTGCCAGCAGCGGAGGCCTAGGAGGCAGGGGTTCCCAAGAGACCCAGTACTTC. It translates to CASSGGLGGRGSQETQYF.

The rearrangement uses TRBV28 and TRBJ1-4; D is ambiguous. Trimming stripped 2 bases from V and 11 bases from J, with 12 bases between. This CDR3 is 13 amino acids long. Germline V gene data show CDR1 as MDHEN and CDR2 as SYDVKM. Written as DNA, the CDR3 is TGTGCCAGCAGTTTAGGTTTTCTGGAGAAACTGTTTTTT. This encodes CASSLGFLEKLFF.

As to this clone: The junction departs from germline at one end; a sequencing error may be responsible. The CDR3 DNA reads as TGTGCTAGCAGCTTAGGGTCAGGGGGGCAAGAGACCCAGTACTTC. This codes for CASSLGSGGQETQYF. This chain joins TRBV7-7 and TRBJ2-5; D is possibly TRBD1 (7 bases). CDR1 is SSHAT, CDR2 FNYEAQ, per germline (reference sequence). This CDR3 is 15 amino acids long.

This clone was observed once. The chain employs TRBV20-1 and TRBJ1-5; perhaps TRBD1 as D (5 bases). Germline CDR1 DFQATT, CDR2 SNEGSKA (reference sequence). The CDR3 has 11 residues. Trimming left V 3 bases short and J 9 bases short, with 9 bases between. CDR3 sequence (DNA): TGCAGTGCTAGGGGGGGTGTGCCCCAGCATTTT. It codes for CSARGGVPQHF.

This clone was observed a handful of times. The J gene is TRBJ1-1, the V gene TRBV30; tentatively, D is TRBD1 (6 bases). Per the germline V gene, CDR1 is GTSNPN and CDR2 is SVGIG (reference sequence). This CDR3 has 15 residues. V lost 4 bases, J lost 4 bases, and 19 bases lay in between. CDR3 in DNA: TGTGCCTGGACTCCATCCCCCCAGGGGCTCACTGAAGCTTTCTTT. Its translation: CAWTPSPQGLTEAFF.

The chain couples TRBV4-3 to TRBJ2-2; possible D gene TRBD2, 6 bases. This CDR3 is built from 15 residues. V was trimmed by 0 bases and J by 4 bases, leaving 9 bases between them. Germline CDR1 reads LGHNA; CDR2 reads YSLEER. In nucleotides, the CDR3 is TGCGCCAGCAGCCAAGACGGGAGAATCACCGGGGAGCTGTTTTTT. Translated: CASSQDGRITGELFF.

J is TRBJ2-3 and V is TRBV11-3, with 9 bases lining up with TRBD2. CDR1 and CDR2 (germline): SGHNT, YENEEA. The CDR3 contains 14 residues. Unmatched junction bases numbered 1, after V lost 5 bases and J lost 1 base. In DNA, the CDR3 is TGTGCCAGCAGCGCTAGCGGGGGCACAGATACGCAGTATTTT. Protein product: CASSASGGTDTQYF.

The chain uses TRBV7-3 and TRBJ2-1, with D unclear. V was clipped by 3 bases and J by 8 bases, with 11 bases between them. Looked up from germline, CDR1 is SGHTA and CDR2 is FQGTGA. This CDR3 is built from 13 residues. The CDR3 sequence is CASSLVLDYEQFF. CDR3 in DNA: TGTGCCAGCAGCTTGGTGCTAGACTATGAGCAGTTCTTC.

This clone was observed once. The CDR3 DNA is TGTGCCAGCAGCCGACGACAGCTCTCTGGAAACACCATATATTTT. It translates to CASSRRQLSGNTIYF. The genes are TRBV14 and TRBJ1-3; a possible D gene is TRBD1 (5 bases). Trimming left V 4 bases short and J 0 bases short, with 10 bases between. CDR3 size: 15 residues. Germline V gene sequence: CDR1 SGHDN, CDR2 FVKESK.

This clone was recorded only once. The rearrangement uses TRBV19 and TRBJ2-7; D might be TRBD2 (6 bases). Deletions cut 1 base from V and 4 bases from J, with 11 bases between. The CDR3 consists of 14 residues. CDR1 is LNHDA, CDR2 SQIVND, per germline (reference sequence). The CDR3 protein is CASSIVPGGYEQYF. The CDR3 DNA is TGTGCCAGTAGTATAGTACCCGGAGGGTACGAGCAGTACTTC.

V is TRBV6-2 or TRBV6-3 and J is TRBJ1-5; 8 bases map to TRBD1. The CDR3 extends over 15 amino acids. V was clipped by 6 bases and J by 6 bases; unmatched bases: 10. Germline V gives CDR1 MNHEY, CDR2 SVGEGT. CDR3 sequence reads: CASSIEDRVVQPQHF. CDR3 DNA sequence: TGTGCCAGCAGCATCGAGGACAGGGTGGTTCAGCCCCAGCATTTT.

This rearrangement joins TRBV9 to TRBJ1-2; no clear D. The CDR3 totals 14 residues. Germline V gives CDR1 SGDLS, CDR2 YYNGEE. With 0 bases removed from V and 0 bases from J, the gap between germline ends came to 6 bases. The CDR3 DNA reads TGTGCCAGCAGCGTAGACGGTGCTAACTATGGCTACACCTTC. Translation: CASSVDGANYGYTF.

The chain is built from TRBV10-3 and TRBJ2-5; 16 bases match TRBD2. Trimming took 5 bases from V and 2 from J; bases not matched to a gene: 11. Germline V gives CDR1 ENHRY, CDR2 SYGVKD. The CDR3 is 19 amino acids. CDR3: CAISPTTGLAGGKQETQYF. CDR3 DNA sequence: TGTGCCATCAGTCCAACAACGGGACTAGCGGGAGGGAAACAAGAGACCCAGTACTTC.

This clone was seen more than once but under ten times. V and J are TRBV7-9 and TRBJ2-7; 9 bases are shared with TRBD1. Looked up from germline, CDR1 is SEHNR and CDR2 is FQNEAQ (reference sequence). V lost 6 bases and J lost 5; bases outside the gene matches: 8. CDR3 length: 14 amino acids. The CDR3 DNA sequence: TGTGCCAGCAGTCGATGGACAGGGGAGAACGAGCAGTACTTC. Translating it yields CASSRWTGENEQYF.

This chain links TRBV25-1 with TRBJ2-5; D is perhaps TRBD2 (5 bases). Trimming cost V 0 bases and J 2 bases, with 16 bases left between them. The CDR3 is 17 residues long. Germline CDR1 MGHDK, CDR2 SYGVNS. This chain's CDR3 is CASSEYIRGDGQETQYF. The CDR3, as DNA: TGTGCCAGCAGTGAATATATTCGGGGTGACGGACAAGAGACCCAGTACTTC.

Written as DNA, the CDR3 is TGTGCCAGCAGCTTAGGCTCAGTCGGCTACACCTTC. This sequence encodes CASSLGSVGYTF. The V gene is TRBV7-9, the J gene TRBJ1-2; D uncertain. Trimming stripped 1 base from V and 8 bases from J, with 8 bases between. The CDR3 has 12 amino acids. Germline loops: CDR1 SEHNR, CDR2 FQNEAQ (reference sequence).

The chain has TRBV29-1 and TRBJ1-3; no firm D call. Germline assignment: CDR1 SQVTM and CDR2 ANQGSEA. The CDR3 is 13 residues long. Trimming cost V 8 bases and J 0 bases, with 11 bases left between them. This CDR3 is CSIQPGSGNTIYF. CDR3 bases: TGCAGCATACAACCTGGCTCTGGAAACACCATATATTTT.

The rearrangement joins TRBV2 to TRBJ2-3, with 7 bases aligning to TRBD2. The CDR3 spans 15 residues. J gave up 7 bases and V 4 bases, and 11 bases lay outside the gene matches. The germline V gene has CDR1 SNHLY and CDR2 FYNNEI. This chain's CDR3 is CASSVGLAELNTQYF. The CDR3 nucleotides read TGTGCCAGCAGTGTCGGGCTAGCGGAGCTCAATACGCAGTATTTT.

The chain carries TRBV27 and TRBJ2-7; D is undetermined. CDR1 MNHEY and CDR2 SMNVEV come from the germline V gene (reference sequence). The CDR3 contains 15 residues. The germline V and J ends were trimmed by 3 bases and 3 bases, with 15 bases remaining between them. The CDR3 sequence: CASSLSAMPGYEQYF. In DNA, the CDR3 is TGTGCCAGCAGTTTGAGTGCCATGCCCGGCTACGAGCAGTACTTC.

V and J are TRBV28 and TRBJ1-5, with TRBD1 identical over 10 bases. Losses at the gene ends were 5 bases for V and 2 bases for J; bases not matched to a gene: 6. This CDR3 spans 16 amino acids. Germline V gene data show CDR1 as MDHEN and CDR2 as SYDVKM. CDR3 sequence (DNA): TGTGCCAGCAGTCTGGACAGGGGGGAAGGCAATCAGCCCCAGCATTTT. This encodes CASSLDRGEGNQPQHF.